These T cell receptor beta chains were read from a single sample in a study of shared clonotypes between healthy human individuals. TCRdb keeps only in-frame clones here, not all; method: immunoSEQ multiplex PCR. The sample holds 300,000 to 400,000 clones, around two thirds seen once. Sequencing was done on a sample of memory CD4+ T cells sorted from blood. The receptors here all came from a man in his thirties or forties in good health. CDR3s include the opening cysteine and the closing phenylalanine or tryptophan. D genes are given only for firm matches. Not all rows give a size; the values are once, few, many and, for expanded clones, a class.

V	D	J	size	DNA	CDR3
TRBV5-1	NA	TRBJ2-3	NA	TGCGCCAGCAGCACCCGACAGGCCCGCACAGATACGCAGTATTTT	CASSTRQARTDTQYF
TRBV29-1	NA	TRBJ2-7	NA	TGCAGCGTTGGGAAGGGATCCTACGAGCAGTACTTC	CSVGKGSYEQYF
TRBV7-9	TRBD2	TRBJ2-3	NA	TGTGCCAGCAGCTTAGGGACTAGCGGAGATACGCAGTATTTT	CASSLGTSGDTQYF
TRBV25-1	TRBD2	TRBJ2-7	NA	TGTGCCAGCAGCACCTCAGCAGGGAGGGAAGTCCCCTACGAGCAGTACTTC	CASSTSAGREVPYEQYF
TRBV5-3	TRBD1	TRBJ1-2	NA	TGTGCCAGAAGCCGCGCCCGGGACAGAAAATTCTATGGCTACACCTTC	CARSRARDRKFYGYTF
TRBV10-3	NA	TRBJ2-3	NA	TGTGCCATCGGGGGGCCGGGAGTCGGCACAGATACGCAGTATTTT	CAIGGPGVGTDTQYF
TRBV5-1	NA	TRBJ2-3	NA	TGCGCCAGCGTTAAAGCGGTAGCTAGCACAGATACGCAGTATTTT	CASVKAVASTDTQYF
TRBV5-4	TRBD2	TRBJ2-1	NA	TGTGCCAGCAGCTTGGACGGGTCTAGCGGGAGCCAGCAGTTCTTC	CASSLDGSSGSQQFF
TRBV19	TRBD2	TRBJ2-4	NA	TGTGCCAGTAGTCGATTAGCGGGGAAGAAAAACATTCAGTACTTC	CASSRLAGKKNIQYF
TRBV27	TRBD2	TRBJ2-7	NA	TGTGCCAGCAGTTTAGGGTCTAGCGGGAATTACGAGCAGTACTTC	CASSLGSSGNYEQYF
TRBV10-3	NA	TRBJ2-1	NA	TGTGCCATCAGTGAGTCGGTGTTTATAGGTGAGCAGTTCTTC	CAISESVFIGEQFF
TRBV7-9	TRBD2	TRBJ2-7	NA	TGTGCCAGCAGCGCGACTAGCGGCCTCTACGAGCAGTACTTC	CASSATSGLYEQYF
TRBV5-8	TRBD2	TRBJ2-7	NA	TGTGCCAGCAGCTTGGCGGCTAGCGGGATTTGGAACTACGAGCAGTACTTC	CASSLAASGIWNYEQYF
TRBV29-1	TRBD1	TRBJ2-3	few	TGCAGCGTTGGAAGGACAGGGCGGGTCAACACAGATACGCAGTATTTT	CSVGRTGRVNTDTQYF
TRBV7-9	TRBD2	TRBJ2-7	many	TGTGCCAGCGCGTCCCCACTGGCTAGCGGCTCCTACGAGCAGTACTTC	CASASPLASGSYEQYF
TRBV28	NA	TRBJ2-3	NA	TGTGCCAGCGGTGCAGATACGCAGTATTTT	CASGADTQYF
TRBV18	NA	TRBJ2-7	few	TGTGCCAGCTCACCACCGGGGGTTCCCTACGAGCAGTACTTC	CASSPPGVPYEQYF
TRBV28	NA	TRBJ2-7	many	TGTGCCAGCAGTTTAACGTCTTCGGAGCAGTACTTC	CASSLTSSEQYF
TRBV2	TRBD1	TRBJ2-3	NA	TGTGCCAGTTCCCGGGACAGCCGCACAGATACGCAGTATTTT	CASSRDSRTDTQYF
TRBV15	NA	TRBJ2-6	once	TGTGCCACCAGCAGCGTCGGCTCTGGGGCCAACGTCCTGACTTTC	CATSSVGSGANVLTF
TRBV5-4	TRBD2	TRBJ2-1	NA	TGTGCCAGCAGCCCTCCGGGGACTAGGGCCGACAATGAGCAGTTCTTC	CASSPPGTRADNEQFF
TRBV6-6	NA	TRBJ2-7	NA	TGTGCCAGCAGCGGGACGGCCTACGAGCAGTACTTC	CASSGTAYEQYF
TRBV2	TRBD2	TRBJ2-3	NA	TGTGCCAGCAGTGTAAATAGCGGGAACACAGATACGCAGTATTTT	CASSVNSGNTDTQYF
TRBV5-1	NA	TRBJ2-2	NA	TGCGCCAGCAGTATTGTCACTAACACCGGGGAGCTGTTTTTT	CASSIVTNTGELFF
TRBV2	NA	TRBJ2-5	NA	TGTGCCAGCAGTAGTTTCCAAGAGACCCAGTACTTC	CASSSFQETQYF
TRBV19	NA	TRBJ2-5	many	TGTGCCAGTAGAACAGTTGCTAGCGCGTCGGAGACCCAGTACTTC	CASRTVASASETQYF
TRBV11-3	NA	TRBJ2-3	NA	TGTGCCAGCAGCTTAGTGCGAGGGGGAAGGAGCACAGATACGCAGTATTTT	CASSLVRGGRSTDTQYF
TRBV5-4	NA	TRBJ2-7	NA	TGTGCCAGCAGCCAAAGTGACAGCTCCTACGAGCAGTACTTC	CASSQSDSSYEQYF
TRBV6-4	NA	TRBJ2-2	NA	TGTGCCAGCAGTGCTAGCACGTTGTCCGGGGAGCTGTTTTTT	CASSASTLSGELFF
TRBV5-4	NA	TRBJ2-5	NA	TGTGCCAGCAGCTTGGATGGCCGCCAGTACTTC	CASSLDGRQYF
TRBV28	NA	TRBJ1-3	NA	TGTGCCAGCAGTTCGACCTTAGCTGGAAACACCATATATTTT	CASSSTLAGNTIYF
TRBV19	NA	TRBJ2-5	once	TGTGCCAGTAGTATCGCGGCGGGAGAGACCCAGTACTTC	CASSIAAGETQYF
TRBV5-5	TRBD1	TRBJ2-1	NA	TGTGCCAGCAGCTTCTCCGGGACAGGTTACAATGAGCAGTTCTTC	CASSFSGTGYNEQFF
TRBV2	NA	TRBJ2-1	NA	TGTGCCAGCAGTGAACAGGTTGTTAACGATGAGCAGTTCTTC	CASSEQVVNDEQFF